One T cell receptor beta chain is described in this entry. The data were taken from a study of radiation and T cells in renal cell carcinoma. Trimming stripped 0 bases from V and 5 bases from J, with 6 bases between. This CDR3 spans 13 amino acids. Germline CDR1 reads SGHNT; CDR2 reads YYREEE (reference sequence). TCRdb keeps only in-frame clones here, not all; method: immunoSEQ multiplex PCR. Of 100,000 to 150,000 clones listed, 65% to 85% are singletons. Time point described: blood 2 weeks post-SBRT. Treatment described: 15 Gy SBRT to primary tumor, nephrectomy 4 weeks later. The sample was blood, taken from a patient whose treatment included radiotherapy and nephrectomy. This chain uses TRBV5-4 with TRBJ2-1; D is uncertain. This clonotype was sampled from a man in his forties or fifties with renal cell carcinoma. Here the CDR3 DNA reads TGTGCCAGCAGCTTGGGTCAGGACAATGAGCAGTTCTTC. Its protein is CASSLGQDNEQFF.